This entry concerns a single T cell receptor beta chain. The CDR3 loop spans 14 amino acids. The germline CDR1 and CDR2 sequences are LGHNA and YSLEER. Reanalyzing the 5' RACE reads, TCRdb keeps one entry per CDR3 protein, without DNA. The sample totals roughly 140,000 distinct CDR3 sequences. The entry originates in a study of monozygotic twins with inflammatory bowel disease. The chain has TRBV4-3 and TRBJ1-1; TCRdb's D call, TRBD1, is unchecked because there is no DNA. The material sequenced was blood. This clonotype was obtained from a human donor with ulcerative colitis or Crohn's disease, or a healthy co-twin of an affected twin (not recorded which). Here the CDR3 reads CASSPGTGDTEAFF.